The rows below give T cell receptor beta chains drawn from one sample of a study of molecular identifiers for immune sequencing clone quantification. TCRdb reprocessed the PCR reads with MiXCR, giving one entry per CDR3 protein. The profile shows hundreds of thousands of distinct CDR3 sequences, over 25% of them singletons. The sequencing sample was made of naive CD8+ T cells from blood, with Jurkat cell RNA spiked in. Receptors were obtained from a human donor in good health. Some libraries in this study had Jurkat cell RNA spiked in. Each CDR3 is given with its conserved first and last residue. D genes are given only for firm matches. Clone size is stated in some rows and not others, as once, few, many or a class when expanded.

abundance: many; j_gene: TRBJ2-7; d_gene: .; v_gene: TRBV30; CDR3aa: CAWSFGHGGYEQYF; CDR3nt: TGTGCCTGGAGTTTTGGACACGGGGGCTACGAGCAGTACTTC
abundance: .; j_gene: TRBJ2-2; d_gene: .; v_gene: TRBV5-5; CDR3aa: CASSLVFSNTGELFF; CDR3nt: TGTGCCAGCAGCTTGGTTTTTTCGAACACCGGGGAGCTGTTTTTT
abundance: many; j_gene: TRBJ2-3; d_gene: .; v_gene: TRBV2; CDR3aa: CASKGSDSTDTQYF; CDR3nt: TGTGCCAGCAAGGGGTCGGACAGCACAGATACGCAGTATTTT
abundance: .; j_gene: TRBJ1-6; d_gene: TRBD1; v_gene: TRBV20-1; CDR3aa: CSAPHKTGNSMSSPLHF; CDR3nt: TGCAGTGCTCCACACAAGACAGGGAATTCTATGAGTTCACCCCTCCACTTT
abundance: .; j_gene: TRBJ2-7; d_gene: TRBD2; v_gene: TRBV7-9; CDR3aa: CASSLAPEASGGSYEQYF; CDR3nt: TGTGCCAGCAGCTTAGCGCCAGAGGCTAGCGGGGGTTCCTACGAGCAGTACTTC
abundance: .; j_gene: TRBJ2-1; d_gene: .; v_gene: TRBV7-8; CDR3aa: CASSLGPTLRPSQDEQFF; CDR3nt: TGTGCCAGCAGCTTAGGCCCGACCCTGCGGCCTTCGCAAGATGAGCAGTTCTTC
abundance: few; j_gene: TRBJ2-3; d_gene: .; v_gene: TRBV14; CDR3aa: CASSQDLASADTQYF; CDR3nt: TGTGCCAGCAGCCAAGATCTAGCATCGGCAGATACGCAGTATTTT
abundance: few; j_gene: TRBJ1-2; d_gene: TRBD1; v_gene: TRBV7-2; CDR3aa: CASSSHGGGVFYGYTF; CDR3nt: TGTGCCAGCAGCTCCCATGGAGGGGGCGTGTTCTATGGCTACACCTTC
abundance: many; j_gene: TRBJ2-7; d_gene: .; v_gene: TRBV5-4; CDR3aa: CAASWAAGDFYEQYF; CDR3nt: TGTGCCGCGTCCTGGGCGGCTGGGGATTTCTACGAGCAGTACTTC
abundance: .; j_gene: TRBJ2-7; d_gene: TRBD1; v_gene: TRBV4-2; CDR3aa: CASGQEPGQGYEQCF; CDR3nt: TGTGCCAGCGGCCAGGAACCGGGACAGGGGTACGAGCAGTGCTTC
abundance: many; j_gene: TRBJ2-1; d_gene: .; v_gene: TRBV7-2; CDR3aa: CASSLGGFSYNEQFF; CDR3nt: TGTGCCAGCAGCTTAGGTGGGTTCTCCTACAATGAGCAGTTCTTC
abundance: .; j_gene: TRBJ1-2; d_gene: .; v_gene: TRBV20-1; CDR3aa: CSARSPPTGVNYGYTF; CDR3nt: TGCAGTGCTAGATCCCCGCCCACAGGAGTAAACTATGGCTACACCTTC
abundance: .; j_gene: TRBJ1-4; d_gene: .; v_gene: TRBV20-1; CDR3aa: CSARDDSPNEKLFF; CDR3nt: TGCAGTGCTAGAGACGACAGCCCTAATGAAAAACTGTTTTTT
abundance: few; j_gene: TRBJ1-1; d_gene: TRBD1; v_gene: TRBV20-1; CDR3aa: CSARDLGQGDTEAFF; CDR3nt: TGCAGTGCTAGAGATCTGGGGCAGGGGGACACTGAAGCTTTCTTT
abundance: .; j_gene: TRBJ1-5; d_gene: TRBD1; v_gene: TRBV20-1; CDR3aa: CSARGEKGTGGFLGYQPQHF; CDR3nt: TGCAGTGCTAGAGGGGAAAAAGGGACAGGGGGCTTTCTCGGATATCAGCCCCAGCATTTT
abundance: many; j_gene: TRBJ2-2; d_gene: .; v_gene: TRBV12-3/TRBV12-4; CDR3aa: CASSYRGLTGELFF; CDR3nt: TGTGCCAGCAGTTATAGGGGTTTGACCGGGGAGCTGTTTTTT